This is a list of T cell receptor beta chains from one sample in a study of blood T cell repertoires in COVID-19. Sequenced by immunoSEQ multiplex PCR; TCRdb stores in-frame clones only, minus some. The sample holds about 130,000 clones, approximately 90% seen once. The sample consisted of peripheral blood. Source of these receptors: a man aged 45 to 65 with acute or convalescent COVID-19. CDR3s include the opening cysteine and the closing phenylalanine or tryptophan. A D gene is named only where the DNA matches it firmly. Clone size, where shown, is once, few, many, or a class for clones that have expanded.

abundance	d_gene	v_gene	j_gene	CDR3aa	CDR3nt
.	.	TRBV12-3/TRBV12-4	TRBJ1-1	CASSRGAPSEAFF	TGTGCCAGCAGTCGCGGGGCGCCTTCTGAAGCTTTCTTT
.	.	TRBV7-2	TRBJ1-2	CASSSVPESGYTF	TGTGCCAGCAGCTCAGTCCCGGAGAGTGGCTACACCTTC
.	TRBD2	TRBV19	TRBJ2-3	CASSRGRTSGGSDTQYF	TGTGCCAGTAGCCGGGGTCGGACTAGCGGGGGCTCAGATACGCAGTATTTT
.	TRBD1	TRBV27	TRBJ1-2	CASYPFPDRVAGYGYTF	TGTGCCAGTTATCCCTTTCCAGACAGGGTTGCGGGCTATGGCTACACCTTC
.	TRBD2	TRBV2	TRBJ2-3	CASRGLAGPDTQYF	TGTGCCAGCAGGGGGCTAGCGGGACCCGATACGCAGTATTTT
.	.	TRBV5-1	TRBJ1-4	CASSLGQGIKEKLFF	TGCGCCAGCAGCTTGGGTCAGGGAATAAAGGAAAAACTGTTTTTT
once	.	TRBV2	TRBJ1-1	CASSGRRGGNTEAFF	TGTGCCAGCAGTGGGAGAAGAGGGGGGAACACTGAAGCTTTCTTT
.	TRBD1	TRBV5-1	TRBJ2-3	CASSQWQGATDTQYF	TGCGCCAGCAGCCAGTGGCAGGGGGCAACAGATACGCAGTATTTT
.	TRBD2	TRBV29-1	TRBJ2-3	CSVAGGRSTDTQYF	TGCAGCGTTGCGGGGGGGCGGAGCACAGATACGCAGTATTTT
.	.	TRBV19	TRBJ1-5	CASSMSGPQPQHF	TGTGCCAGTAGTATGAGTGGGCCACAGCCCCAGCATTTT
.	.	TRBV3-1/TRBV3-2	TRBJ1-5	CASSQGSNQPQHF	TGTGCCAGCAGCCAGGGCAGCAATCAGCCCCAGCATTTT
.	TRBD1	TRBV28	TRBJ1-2	CASIDAGTGGVYGYTF	TGTGCCAGCATCGATGCCGGGACAGGGGGCGTCTATGGCTACACCTTC
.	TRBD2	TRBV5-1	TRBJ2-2	CASGPPASGYTGELFF	TGCGCCAGCGGGCCCCCGGCTAGCGGGTATACCGGGGAGCTGTTTTTT
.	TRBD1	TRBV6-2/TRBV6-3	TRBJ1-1	CASSPRGPEAFF	TGTGCCAGCAGCCCCAGGGGGCCTGAAGCTTTCTTT
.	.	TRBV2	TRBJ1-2	CASSALWRGYTF	TGTGCCAGCAGTGCGTTATGGAGGGGCTACACCTTC
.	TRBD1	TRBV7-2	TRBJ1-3	CASSGQGAGNTIYF	TGTGCCAGCAGCGGACAGGGGGCTGGAAACACCATATATTTT
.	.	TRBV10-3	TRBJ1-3	CAISEFGGASGNTIYF	TGTGCCATCAGTGAGTTCGGGGGGGCCTCTGGAAACACCATATATTTT
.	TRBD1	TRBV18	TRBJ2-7	CASSPQGVPYEQYF	TGTGCCAGCTCACCTCAGGGGGTTCCCTACGAGCAGTACTTC
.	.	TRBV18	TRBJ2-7	CASSPAQGMKNEQYF	TGTGCCAGCTCACCAGCGCAGGGTATGAAGAACGAGCAGTACTTC
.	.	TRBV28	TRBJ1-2	CASSLLAARGYTF	TGTGCCAGCAGTTTATTGGCGGCGAGAGGCTACACCTTC
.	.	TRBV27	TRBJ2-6	CASSLSMLAGQVSGANVLTF	TGTGCCAGCAGTTTATCTATGCTCGCCGGACAAGTCTCTGGGGCCAACGTCCTGACTTTC
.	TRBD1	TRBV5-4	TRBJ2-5	CASSGGTGRRGVTQYF	TGTGCCAGCAGCGGCGGGACAGGGCGGCGCGGGGTGACCCAGTACTTC
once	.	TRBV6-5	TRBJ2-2	CASSPTRSGTGELFF	TGTGCCAGCAGCCCAACTAGATCTGGAACCGGGGAGCTGTTTTTT
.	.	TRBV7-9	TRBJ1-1	CASSARAGNIEAFF	TGTGCCAGCAGCGCGAGAGCAGGGAATATTGAAGCTTTCTTT
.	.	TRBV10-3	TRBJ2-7	CAIGGLREPPYEQYF	TGTGCCATCGGTGGCCTCCGGGAGCCACCCTACGAGCAGTACTTC
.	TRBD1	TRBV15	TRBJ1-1	CATSRDRVNTEAFF	TGTGCCACCAGCAGGGACAGGGTAAACACTGAAGCTTTCTTT
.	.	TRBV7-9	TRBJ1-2	CASSLVFYGYTF	TGTGCCAGCAGCTTAGTATTCTATGGCTACACCTTC
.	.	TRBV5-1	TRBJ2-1	CASSLGTSSYNEQFF	TGCGCCAGCAGCTTGGGTACTAGCTCCTACAATGAGCAGTTCTTC
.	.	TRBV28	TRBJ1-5	CATSDSINQPQHF	TGTGCCACCTCGGACAGCATTAATCAGCCCCAGCATTTT
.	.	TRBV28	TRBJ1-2	CASSLLDRPYGYTF	TGTGCCAGCAGTTTGTTAGACAGACCCTATGGCTACACCTTC
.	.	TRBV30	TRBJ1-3	CAWSSGASGNTIYF	TGTGCCTGGAGTTCAGGGGCGTCTGGAAACACCATATATTTT
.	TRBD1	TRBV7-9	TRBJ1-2	CASSSTTGGFGYTF	TGTGCCAGCAGTTCGACGACAGGGGGCTTTGGCTACACCTTC
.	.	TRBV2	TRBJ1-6	CASRSQALNYNSPLHF	TGTGCCAGCAGATCACAGGCGCTCAATTATAATTCACCCCTCCACTTT
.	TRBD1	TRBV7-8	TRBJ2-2	CASSRGTGGYTGELFF	TGTGCCAGCAGCCGGGGGACAGGGGGATACACCGGGGAGCTGTTTTTT
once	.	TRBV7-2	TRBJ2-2	CASSQSAGELFF	TGTGCCAGCAGCCAGTCTGCCGGGGAGCTGTTTTTT
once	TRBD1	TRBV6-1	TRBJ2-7	CASSESEGTGVFYEQYF	TGTGCCAGCAGTGAATCGGAGGGGACAGGGGTATTCTACGAGCAGTACTTC
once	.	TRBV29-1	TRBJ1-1	CSSARDTEAFF	TGCAGCTCAGCGAGGGACACTGAAGCTTTCTTT
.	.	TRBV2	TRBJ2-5	CATLYPGQETQYF	TGTGCCACCTTGTACCCAGGCCAAGAGACCCAGTACTTC
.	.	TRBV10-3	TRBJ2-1	CAAGASEGLRFF	TGTGCCGCTGGGGCCTCTGAAGGTTTGAGGTTCTTC
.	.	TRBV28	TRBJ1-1	CAGSFRANTEAFF	TGTGCCGGCAGTTTCAGGGCGAACACTGAAGCTTTCTTT
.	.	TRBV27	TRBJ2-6	CASSLGQSLPGANVLTF	TGTGCCAGCAGTTTAGGACAGTCACTCCCTGGGGCCAACGTCCTGACTTTC
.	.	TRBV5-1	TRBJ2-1	CASSSGLSPYNEQFF	TGCGCCAGCAGCTCTGGACTTTCCCCCTACAATGAGCAGTTCTTC
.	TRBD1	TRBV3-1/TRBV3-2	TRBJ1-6	CASSQAGGGWSNSPLHF	TGTGCCAGCAGCCAAGCAGGGGGCGGATGGAGTAATTCACCCCTCCACTTT
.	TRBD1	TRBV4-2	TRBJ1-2	CASSQAGQGNYGYTF	TGTGCCAGCAGCCAAGCGGGACAGGGAAACTATGGCTACACCTTC
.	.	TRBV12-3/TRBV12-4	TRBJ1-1	CASSLGQAEAFF	TGTGCCAGCAGTTTAGGTCAGGCTGAAGCTTTCTTT
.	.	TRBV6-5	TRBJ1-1	CASSYSDSVSEAFF	TGTGCCAGCAGTTACTCAGATTCGGTTTCTGAAGCTTTCTTT
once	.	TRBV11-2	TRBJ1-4	CASRPRGLNNEKLFF	TGTGCCAGCAGACCCAGGGGCTTGAATAATGAAAAACTGTTTTTT
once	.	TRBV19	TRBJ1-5	CASSLTGDNNQPQHF	TGTGCCAGTAGTTTAACAGGCGATAACAATCAGCCCCAGCATTTT
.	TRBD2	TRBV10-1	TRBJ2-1	CASSESGPGLAGEVTYNEQFF	TGCGCCAGCAGTGAGTCGGGACCGGGACTAGCGGGAGAGGTAACCTACAATGAGCAGTTCTTC
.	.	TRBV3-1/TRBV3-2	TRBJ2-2	CASSQTITLSGELFF	TGTGCCAGCAGCCAAACTATCACTCTGAGCGGGGAGCTGTTTTTT